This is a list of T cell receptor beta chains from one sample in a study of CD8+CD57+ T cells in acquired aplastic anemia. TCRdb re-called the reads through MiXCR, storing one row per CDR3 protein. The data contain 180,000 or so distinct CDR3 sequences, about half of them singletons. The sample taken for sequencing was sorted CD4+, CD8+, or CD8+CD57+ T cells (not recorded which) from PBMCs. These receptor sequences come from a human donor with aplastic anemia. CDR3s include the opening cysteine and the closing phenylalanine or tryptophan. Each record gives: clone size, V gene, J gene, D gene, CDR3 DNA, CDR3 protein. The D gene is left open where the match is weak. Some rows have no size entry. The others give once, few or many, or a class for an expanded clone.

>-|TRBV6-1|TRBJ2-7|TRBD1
TGTGCCAGCAGAGCCGGGACAGTCCTCGAGCAGTACTTC
CASRAGTVLEQYF
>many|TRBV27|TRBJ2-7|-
TGTGCCAGCAGTTTAGGCTTGATCTACGAGCAGTACTTC
CASSLGLIYEQYF
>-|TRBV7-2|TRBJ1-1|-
TGTGCCAGCAGCTCAGCGGCGAAGAACACTGAAGCTTCCTTT
CASSSAAKNTEASF
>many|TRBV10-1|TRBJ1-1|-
TGCGCCAGCAGTGTTGGTATGCGAGTATTCCGGGACCTAAACACTGAAGCTTTCTTT
CASSVGMRVFRDLNTEAFF
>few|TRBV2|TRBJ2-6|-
TGTGCCAGCCGACCGGACGGCTCTGGGGCCAACGTCCTGACTTTC
CASRPDGSGANVLTF
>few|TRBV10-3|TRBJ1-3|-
TGTGCCATCAGGGACAGCTCTGGAAACACCATATATTTT
CAIRDSSGNTIYF
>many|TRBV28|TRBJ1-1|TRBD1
TGTGCCAGCAGAACAGGGGGCGAGGGCACTGAAGCTTTCTTT
CASRTGGEGTEAFF
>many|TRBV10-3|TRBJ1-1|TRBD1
TGTGCCATCAGGACAGGGATAAACACTGAAGCTTTCTTT
CAIRTGINTEAFF
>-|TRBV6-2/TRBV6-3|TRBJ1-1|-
TGTGCCAGCAGTGCCTCAAGGGTGACTGAAGCTTTCTTT
CASSASRVTEAFF
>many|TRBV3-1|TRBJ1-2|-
TGTGCCAGCAGCCCGTCCCGACAGGCAAGTAGCTACACCTTC
CASSPSRQASSYTF
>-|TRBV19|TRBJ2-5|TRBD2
TGTGCCAGCGACGACTCGCGGCTAGCGGGAGGAGAGACCCAGTACTTC
CASDDSRLAGGETQYF
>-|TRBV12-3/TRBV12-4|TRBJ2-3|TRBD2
TGTGCCAGCAGCTTGAATGTGCGGGAGACCCTCACGCAGTATTTT
CASSLNVRETLTQYF
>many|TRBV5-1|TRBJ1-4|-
TGCGCCAGCAGCTTGAGGGGGGGTAATGAAAAACTGTTTTTT
CASSLRGGNEKLFF
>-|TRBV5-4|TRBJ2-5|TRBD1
TGTGCCAGCAGCTTCCCAGACAGGGAAGAGACCCAGTACTTC
CASSFPDREETQYF
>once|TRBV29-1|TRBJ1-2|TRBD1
TGCAGCGGTAGGACAGGCGGTTATGGCTACACCTTC
CSGRTGGYGYTF
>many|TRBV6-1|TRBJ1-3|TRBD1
TGTGCCAGCGGGACAGGGGGCGCGTCTGGAAACACCATATATTTT
CASGTGGASGNTIYF
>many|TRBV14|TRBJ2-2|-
TGTGCCAGCAGCCCCCACGTAGGGAAGTCGTACACCGGGGAGCTGTTTTTT
CASSPHVGKSYTGELFF
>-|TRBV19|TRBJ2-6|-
TGTGCCAGTATGATTACAGGGTCTGGGGCCAACGTCCTGACTTTC
CASMITGSGANVLTF
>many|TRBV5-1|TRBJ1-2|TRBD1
TGCGCCAGCAGCCTACGGGACAGCCCTAACTATGGCTACACCTTC
CASSLRDSPNYGYTF
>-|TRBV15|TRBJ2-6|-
TGTGCCACCAGCAGAGGCGATACGTCTGGGGCCAACGTCCTGACTTTC
CATSRGDTSGANVLTF
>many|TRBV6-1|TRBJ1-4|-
TGTGCCAGCCGTCGGCAGGTGAATGAAAAACTGTTTTTT
CASRRQVNEKLFF
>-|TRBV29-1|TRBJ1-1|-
TGCAGCGTCGGACTTTCGGCAGCGAACACTGAAGCTTTCTTT
CSVGLSAANTEAFF
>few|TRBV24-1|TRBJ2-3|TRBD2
TGTGCCACCAGTGATTTTAAGACTAGCGGAATCGCCTCTAGCACAGATACGCAGTATTTT
CATSDFKTSGIASSTDTQYF
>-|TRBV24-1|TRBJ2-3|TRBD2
TGTGCCACCAAGGCGGGGGGGCTAACAGATACGCAGTATTTT
CATKAGGLTDTQYF
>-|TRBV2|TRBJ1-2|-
TGTGCCAGCAGTGAAGGCAGGGACTATGGATACACCTTC
CASSEGRDYGYTF
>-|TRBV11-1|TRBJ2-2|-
TGTGCCAGCAGTGCTAGAGAGGCAGGGAGCGGGGAGCTGTTTTTT
CASSAREAGSGELFF
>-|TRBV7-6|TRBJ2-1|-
TGTGCCAGCAGCTTTAGGCTAAGCTCCTACAATGAGCAGTTCTTC
CASSFRLSSYNEQFF
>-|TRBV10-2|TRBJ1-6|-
TGCGCCAGCAGTGCTCAATCTCCTTCACCCCTCCACTTT
CASSAQSPSPLHF
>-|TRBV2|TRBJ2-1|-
TGTGCCAGCAGTGTGCGGGACAGTTCCTCCGGTGAGCAGTTCTTC
CASSVRDSSSGEQFF